This is a list of T cell receptor beta chains from one sample in a study of shared clonotypes between healthy human individuals. The data were produced by immunoSEQ multiplex PCR, yet TCRdb's version contains in-frame clones alone and is incomplete. The table records 550,000 to 600,000 clones, 95% to 98% of them present only once. The sample was naive CD8+ T cells sorted from blood. All receptors come from a man aged 25-40 years in good health. Both conserved end residues are part of each CDR3. A D gene is named only where the DNA matches it firmly. Where a row states a size, it is once, few, many or the class of an expanded clone; other rows omit it.

abundance | j_gene | v_gene | d_gene | CDR3aa | CDR3nt
- | TRBJ1-5 | TRBV6-1 | - | CASSERWAELNQPQHF | TGTGCCAGCAGTGAAAGATGGGCGGAACTGAATCAGCCCCAGCATTTT
once | TRBJ2-1 | TRBV13 | - | CASSLVYNEQFF | TGTGCCAGCAGCTTAGTCTACAATGAGCAGTTCTTC
- | TRBJ1-5 | TRBV6-5 | - | CASSYRRGLQPQHF | TGTGCCAGCAGTTACAGGAGGGGACTTCAGCCCCAGCATTTT
- | TRBJ2-1 | TRBV4-1 | TRBD2 | CASSQIGKTSGSNNEQFF | TGCGCCAGCAGCCAAATCGGAAAGACTAGCGGGTCAAACAATGAGCAGTTCTTC
- | TRBJ2-7 | TRBV11-1 | - | CASSLAGEGYEQYF | TGTGCCAGCAGCTTAGCGGGAGAAGGCTACGAGCAGTACTTC
- | TRBJ2-7 | TRBV7-9 | - | CASSFEDRVQYF | TGTGCCAGCAGCTTCGAAGACCGAGTGCAGTACTTC
- | TRBJ2-3 | TRBV7-9 | TRBD1 | CASSSRGRGPDTQYF | TGTGCCAGCAGCTCGAGGGGCAGGGGGCCAGATACGCAGTATTTT
- | TRBJ1-5 | TRBV15 | - | CATSRVRGSNQPQHF | TGTGCCACCAGCAGAGTAAGGGGGAGCAATCAGCCCCAGCATTTT
- | TRBJ2-1 | TRBV10-1 | - | CASSERGREWDEQFF | TGCGCCAGCAGTGAGAGAGGCAGGGAATGGGATGAGCAGTTCTTC
- | TRBJ2-1 | TRBV6-4 | TRBD2 | CASSEGLAGSDEQFF | TGTGCCAGCAGCGAAGGACTAGCGGGATCCGATGAGCAGTTCTTC
- | TRBJ2-1 | TRBV7-2 | TRBD2 | CASSLGVAGVNEQFF | TGTGCCAGCAGCTTAGGAGTAGCGGGCGTCAATGAGCAGTTCTTC
- | TRBJ2-1 | TRBV28 | - | CASSPLTVYNEQFF | TGTGCCAGCAGCCCCTTGACGGTCTACAATGAGCAGTTCTTC
- | TRBJ1-4 | TRBV4-1 | - | CASSPGHFTRGEKLFF | TGCGCCAGCAGCCCGGGACACTTTACCCGCGGTGAAAAACTGTTTTTT
- | TRBJ1-4 | TRBV5-6 | - | CASSPGGSLGEKLFF | TGTGCCAGCAGCCCCGGCGGCAGTTTGGGTGAAAAACTGTTTTTT
once | TRBJ1-1 | TRBV14 | - | CASSQDNRFWGTEAFF | TGTGCCAGCAGCCAAGATAACCGGTTTTGGGGCACTGAAGCTTTCTTT
- | TRBJ2-7 | TRBV11-2 | TRBD1 | CASSFGTGDYEQYF | TGTGCCAGCAGCTTCGGGACAGGTGATTACGAGCAGTACTTC
- | TRBJ1-5 | TRBV5-6 | - | CASSLDRVNQPQHF | TGTGCCAGCAGCTTGGACCGAGTAAATCAGCCCCAGCATTTT
- | TRBJ2-1 | TRBV9 | TRBD2 | CASSVEVSGTYNEQFF | TGTGCCAGCAGCGTAGAGGTTAGCGGGACGTACAATGAGCAGTTCTTC
- | TRBJ2-2 | TRBV7-9 | - | CASSFGTGELFF | TGTGCCAGCAGCTTCGGCACCGGGGAGCTGTTTTTT
- | TRBJ2-3 | TRBV11-2 | - | CASRQTGWGTDTQYF | TGTGCCAGCAGGCAAACAGGTTGGGGTACAGATACGCAGTATTTT
- | TRBJ2-7 | TRBV7-9 | TRBD2 | CASLGLVRDEQYF | TGTGCCAGTCTGGGACTAGTAAGGGACGAGCAGTACTTC
few | TRBJ2-1 | TRBV27 | - | CASSLNGDEQFF | TGTGCCAGCAGTTTGAATGGAGATGAGCAGTTCTTC
- | TRBJ2-1 | TRBV13 | TRBD2 | CASSLDPSGNAYNEQFF | TGTGCCAGCAGCTTAGACCCAAGCGGGAACGCCTACAATGAGCAGTTCTTC
- | TRBJ2-7 | TRBV28 | - | CASRRGALYEQYF | TGTGCCAGCAGGAGAGGGGCCCTCTACGAGCAGTACTTC
- | TRBJ2-3 | TRBV7-9 | - | CASSFKSTDTQYF | TGTGCCAGCAGCTTTAAGAGCACAGATACGCAGTATTTT
- | TRBJ2-3 | TRBV27 | - | CASSLGLAGDTQYF | TGTGCCAGCAGTTTAGGGCTAGCTGGAGATACGCAGTATTTT
- | TRBJ1-2 | TRBV7-2 | - | CASSLEPTGTWYGYTF | TGTGCCAGCAGCTTAGAACCGACCGGGACATGGTATGGCTACACCTTC
- | TRBJ2-7 | TRBV11-2 | TRBD2 | CASSLSLAGRYEQYF | TGTGCCAGCAGCTTGTCCCTAGCGGGACGGTACGAGCAGTACTTC
- | TRBJ2-5 | TRBV13 | - | CASSLTGGGETQYF | TGTGCCAGCAGCTTGACAGGAGGAGGAGAGACCCAGTACTTC
- | TRBJ2-3 | TRBV7-2 | TRBD2 | CASSLDPAGDTQYF | TGTGCCAGCAGCTTAGACCCAGCGGGGGATACGCAGTATTTT
once | TRBJ2-5 | TRBV18 | - | CASSLRLPGTPQETQYF | TGTGCCAGCTCACTGAGGCTCCCGGGGACCCCTCAAGAGACCCAGTACTTC
- | TRBJ2-7 | TRBV11-2 | - | CASSLYWGYEQYF | TGTGCCAGCAGCTTATACTGGGGGTACGAGCAGTACTTC
once | TRBJ1-3 | TRBV11-2 | - | CASSLGWGSGNTIYF | TGTGCCAGCAGCTTAGGATGGGGCTCTGGAAACACCATATATTTT
- | TRBJ2-2 | TRBV11-3 | - | CASSLDRDLGGGRGPGELFF | TGTGCCAGCAGCTTAGACCGGGACCTAGGAGGGGGCCGGGGTCCCGGGGAGCTGTTTTTT
- | TRBJ1-1 | TRBV7-9 | TRBD1 | CASSLGLGQDTEAFF | TGTGCCAGCAGCTTAGGGCTGGGACAGGACACTGAAGCTTTCTTT
- | TRBJ2-1 | TRBV19 | - | CASRVPGNEQFF | TGTGCCAGTAGAGTTCCGGGTAATGAGCAGTTCTTC
- | TRBJ2-7 | TRBV7-9 | - | CASSPRPPTGTGEQYF | TGTGCCAGCAGCCCCCGACCCCCCACAGGGACGGGCGAGCAGTACTTC
- | TRBJ2-7 | TRBV7-9 | TRBD1 | CASSDFQGQGEQYF | TGTGCCAGCAGCGACTTCCAGGGACAGGGTGAGCAGTACTTC
- | TRBJ2-5 | TRBV7-9 | TRBD2 | CASSFPTGGKETQYF | TGTGCCAGCAGCTTTCCAACGGGGGGGAAAGAGACCCAGTACTTC
- | TRBJ1-5 | TRBV7-9 | TRBD1 | CASSRDRVASNQPQHF | TGTGCCAGCAGCCGCGACAGGGTGGCGAGCAATCAGCCCCAGCATTTT
- | TRBJ2-7 | TRBV11-2 | TRBD1 | CASRQGSSYEQYF | TGTGCCAGTCGACAGGGGAGCTCCTACGAGCAGTACTTC
- | TRBJ1-2 | TRBV29-1 | - | CSVEGVRGRSFGYTF | TGCAGCGTTGAAGGGGTCAGGGGCCGATCATTCGGCTACACCTTC
- | TRBJ2-3 | TRBV29-1 | - | CSASQGSTDTQYF | TGCAGCGCTTCCCAGGGGTCAACAGATACGCAGTATTTT
- | TRBJ2-7 | TRBV6-5 | - | CASSPLTRAYEQYF | TGTGCCAGCAGTCCACTTACTAGGGCTTACGAGCAGTACTTC
- | TRBJ1-1 | TRBV18 | - | CASSMGFEAFF | TGTGCCAGCTCAATGGGTTTTGAAGCTTTCTTT
- | TRBJ2-1 | TRBV7-2 | - | CASSLGTTPMNEQFF | TGTGCCAGCAGCTTAGGCACAACCCCGATGAATGAGCAGTTCTTC
- | TRBJ2-3 | TRBV11-2 | TRBD2 | CASSLDRGLAGVADTQYF | TGTGCCAGCAGCTTAGATAGGGGACTAGCGGGAGTGGCGGATACGCAGTATTTT
- | TRBJ2-6 | TRBV5-1 | TRBD1 | CASSLGTALGSGANVLTF | TGCGCCAGCAGCTTAGGGACAGCTCTCGGCTCTGGGGCCAACGTCCTGACTTTC